The next 10 T cell receptor beta chains were all read from a single sample in a study of blood T cell repertoires in COVID-19. Assay: immunoSEQ multiplex PCR; the TCRdb copy retains only in-frame clones and omits some. The sample has 200,000 to 250,000 clones, about four fifths seen once. Sequenced sample: PBMCs or T cells enriched from blood (not recorded which). Receptor source: a man aged 60 to 75 who had recovered from COVID-19.

This rearrangement joins TRBV12-5 to TRBJ2-3, with 7 bases aligning to TRBD1. Germline V gene sequence: CDR1 LGHNT, CDR2 FRNRAP. This CDR3 is built from 15 residues. V dropped 4 bases and J dropped 2; count of bases not matched to a gene: 6. The CDR3 loop is CASGSPGGNTDTQYF. CDR3 DNA sequence: TGTGCTAGTGGTTCACCAGGGGGTAACACAGATACGCAGTATTTT.

CDR3 region: CASSYSTRGATF. DNA of the CDR3: TGTGCCAGCAGTTACTCGACGCGCGGGGCCACCTTC. The gene calls are TRBV12-3 or TRBV12-4 and TRBJ1-2; D is possibly TRBD1 (5 bases). V was cut by 4 bases and J by 13 bases, with 16 bases left in between. The CDR3 is 12 amino acids.

The table lists this clone with a few counts. This chain connects TRBV5-1 to TRBJ1-2; D remains unclear. V dropped 0 bases and J dropped 4 bases, with 13 bases sitting between them. CDR1 SGHRS and CDR2 YFSETQ come from the germline V gene. The length of the CDR3 is 15 residues. The CDR3 protein is CASSLAGQSFYGYTF. CDR3 nucleotide sequence: TGCGCCAGCAGCTTGGCTGGCCAATCCTTCTATGGCTACACCTTC.

The chain employs TRBV7-9 and TRBJ1-1; 7 nucleotides agree with TRBD1. J lost 2 bases, V lost 5 bases, and 5 bases had no gene match. Germline V gene data show CDR1 as SEHNR and CDR2 as FQNEAQ (reference sequence). The CDR3 consists of 14 residues. The CDR3 nucleotides are TGTGCCAGCAGCCCCGGGGACAGCAACACTGAAGCTTTCTTT. This translates into CASSPGDSNTEAFF.

The V call is TRBV7-9, the J call TRBJ2-2; D unresolved. Between the trimmed V and J ends, which lost 2 bases and 3 bases, there was a span of 4 bases. From germline, CDR1 is SEHNR and CDR2 FQNEAQ (reference sequence). The CDR3 spans 13 residues. This CDR3 reads CASSLTDTGELFF. The CDR3, as DNA: TGTGCCAGCAGCTTAACTGACACCGGGGAGCTGTTTTTT.

The chain is built from TRBV5-6 and TRBJ2-5; 7 bases agree with TRBD2. CDR1 and CDR2 (germline): SGHDT, YYEEEE. The CDR3 extends over 14 amino acids. The V segment lost 0 bases and the J segment 2 bases; nucleotides outside the gene matches: 1. This chain's CDR3 is CASSLGLAQETQYF. DNA of the CDR3: TGTGCCAGCAGCTTGGGACTAGCTCAAGAGACCCAGTACTTC.

This clone was seen a handful of times. The V and J genes are TRBV6-5 and TRBJ1-1, with no clear D. From germline, CDR1 is MNHEY and CDR2 SVGAGI. The CDR3 is 13 residues long. The V end lost 4 bases, the J end lost 1 base, and 7 bases lay between the germline ends. The chain's CDR3 is CASSLTENTEAFF. The CDR3 nucleotides read TGTGCCAGCAGTTTAACAGAGAACACTGAAGCTTTCTTT.

The V call is TRBV4-3, the J call TRBJ2-7; tentative D call: TRBD1 (5 bases). With 0 bases removed from V and 1 base from J, the gap between germline ends came to 10 bases. Per germline, CDR1 LGHNA and CDR2 YSLEER. The CDR3 has 15 amino acids. This chain's CDR3 is CASSQDRQGSYEQYF. As DNA, the CDR3 is TGCGCCAGCAGCCAAGATAGGCAGGGATCCTACGAGCAGTACTTC.

The rearrangement uses TRBV28 and TRBJ1-6, with TRBD1 identical over 7 bases. Germline assignment: CDR1 MDHEN and CDR2 SYDVKM. J was trimmed by 16 bases and V by 6 bases; bases with no gene match: 9. The CDR3 loop spans 12 amino acids. The CDR3 nucleotides are TGTGCCAGCAGGGACAGGATTTTAGCTCTCCACTTT. The encoded protein is CASRDRILALHF.

The chain combines TRBV5-6 with TRBJ1-1; TRBD1 might be the D (5 bases). Germline CDR1 and CDR2: SGHDT and YYEEEE. This CDR3 has 17 residues. Deletions cut 4 bases from V and 4 bases from J, with 23 bases between. In DNA, the CDR3 is TGTGCCAGCAGCCTGCCCTCGGCAGGGCTAGTGGGCACTGAAGCTTTCTTT. Translation gives CASSLPSAGLVGTEAFF.